The clone carrying this T cell receptor beta chain has ten or more counts. Its matching antigen is unknown. All gene names here are mouse names. The sequence runs out 4 residues before the end of the CDR3; the remainder is reconstructed from the germline J gene. These data originate in a study of CD8+ T cells in alopecia areata. The wider study: Donors of skin were C3H/HeJ mice aged about 6-13 months with spontaneous alopecia, and recipients were approximately 6-11-week-old female C3H/HeJ mice.

The CDR3 spans 15 residues. V lost 0 bases and J 3 bases, leaving 9 bases between the germline ends. The V gene's germline CDR1 is NSHNY and CDR2 SYGAGN. Study results and caveats: With patients, TCR sharing proved less clear than in mice, a difference possibly related to HLA.

cDNA prepared by RNA extraction and subsequent reverse transcription served as the template for sequencing. Using immunoSEQ multiplex PCR, the repertoire was profiled, and TCRdb retains in-frame clones only, with some absent. This sample carries some 110,000 clones, none of them present only once. Sequenced: lesional skin. This sequence originates from a C3H/HeJ mouse with alopecia areata. The mouse strain carries the MHC haplotype H2-k. The genes are TRBV13-1 and TRBJ1-4; D perhaps matches TRBD1 (6 bases). The CDR3 sequence: CASSDAGDTNERLFF. Partial CDR3 DNA: TGTGCCAGCAGTGATGCAGGGGACACCAACGAA.